This is a list of T cell receptor beta chains from one sample in a study of blood T cell repertoires in COVID-19. Assay: immunoSEQ multiplex PCR; the TCRdb copy retains only in-frame clones and omits some. The sample carries approximately 250,000 clones, around 80% recorded once. Sequenced input: PBMCs or T cells enriched from blood (not recorded which). These receptors originate from a man between 25 and 39 years old with acute COVID-19. The CDR3 runs from the conserved cysteine through the conserved F or W. Each record gives: D gene, CDR3 length, V gene, J gene, clone size, CDR3 DNA, CDR3 protein. D genes are given only for firm matches. Clone size is given for some rows only: seen once, a few or many times, or a class if the clone is expanded.

TRBD1	15	TRBV6-5	TRBJ1-6	NA	TGTGCCAGCAGTTTCTCGACAGGGGCGAATTCACCCCTCCACTTT	CASSFSTGANSPLHF
NA	14	TRBV28	TRBJ2-2	NA	TGTGCCAGCAGTTTTGGTAGCAACACCGGGGAGCTGTTTTTT	CASSFGSNTGELFF
NA	15	TRBV6-5	TRBJ1-5	NA	TGTGCCAGCAGTTACCCGGACAATAGCAATCAGCCCCAGCATTTT	CASSYPDNSNQPQHF
NA	16	TRBV7-9	TRBJ2-6	NA	TGTGCCAGCAGCCCATCCCAGGGCTCTGGGGCCAACGTCCTGACTTTC	CASSPSQGSGANVLTF
NA	17	TRBV5-1	TRBJ2-2	few	TGCGCCAGCAGCGTCATCGCCCCGGGACTTAACACCGGGGAGCTGTTTTTT	CASSVIAPGLNTGELFF
NA	13	TRBV19	TRBJ1-1	NA	TGTGCCAGTAGTATCGCGAGGGAGGCTGAAGCTTTCTTT	CASSIAREAEAFF
NA	11	TRBV6-1	TRBJ1-1	NA	TGTGCCAGCAGTGAAACATTCAAAGCTTTCTTT	CASSETFKAFF
NA	14	TRBV5-1	TRBJ2-2	NA	TGCGCCAGCAGCCATAATGCAGGGGTACGGGAGCTGTTTTTT	CASSHNAGVRELFF
NA	13	TRBV12-3/TRBV12-4	TRBJ1-2	NA	TGTGCCACCTCCCCAGGGTTGGGCTATGGCTACACCTTC	CATSPGLGYGYTF
NA	16	TRBV5-1	TRBJ1-1	NA	TGCGCCAGCAGCTTCACAGGGAGCGCATCGAACACTGAAGCTTTCTTT	CASSFTGSASNTEAFF
TRBD2	17	TRBV29-1	TRBJ2-1	once	TGCAGCGCCGTGGGACTAGCGGGCCCGAGCTCCTACAATGAGCAGTTCTTC	CSAVGLAGPSSYNEQFF
TRBD2	18	TRBV7-2	TRBJ2-2	NA	TGTGCCAGCAGCTTACGGCTGCTAGCGGAGACGAACACCGGGGAGCTGTTTTTT	CASSLRLLAETNTGELFF
NA	13	TRBV10-1	TRBJ1-5	few	TGCGCCAGCAGTACAGGGATGGGTCAGCCCCAGCATTTT	CASSTGMGQPQHF
NA	14	TRBV3-1/TRBV3-2	TRBJ1-2	NA	TGTGCCAGCAGCGACTGGGGGGGAGGTCATGGCTACACCTTC	CASSDWGGGHGYTF
NA	15	TRBV7-2	TRBJ2-3	few	TGTGCCAGCAGCCCCGACTACCTAAGCACAGATACGCAGTATTTT	CASSPDYLSTDTQYF
NA	15	TRBV18	TRBJ1-5	few	TGTGCCAGCTCACCAGCAGGGGTGGGAAATCAGCCCCAGCATTTT	CASSPAGVGNQPQHF
NA	13	TRBV24-1	TRBJ2-1	NA	TGTGCCACCAGTGATTTTGTAAGGGGTGAGCAGTTCTTC	CATSDFVRGEQFF
TRBD2	15	TRBV5-6	TRBJ2-3	NA	TGTGCCAGCAGCTTAGAAGCGGGGGGCACAGATACGCAGTATTTT	CASSLEAGGTDTQYF
NA	14	TRBV30	TRBJ1-4	NA	TGTGCCTGGACTGGGGGCGTAGTCAATGAAAAACTGTTTTTT	CAWTGGVVNEKLFF
TRBD2	19	TRBV5-1	TRBJ2-3	NA	TGCGCCAGCAGCCCGGAATCCACTGGACTAGCGGGGGAGTCAGATACGCAGTATTTT	CASSPESTGLAGESDTQYF
TRBD2	12	TRBV11-2	TRBJ2-2	NA	TGTGCCAGCCGGGGGGACACCGGGGAGCTGTTTTTT	CASRGDTGELFF
NA	13	TRBV2	TRBJ1-1	NA	TGTGCCAGCAGTGACAGGGGAATCGCTGAAGCTTTCTTT	CASSDRGIAEAFF
TRBD1	16	TRBV24-1	TRBJ2-2	NA	TGTGCCACCAGTGATCCCGGGACAGGGACATCCGGGGAGCTGTTTTTT	CATSDPGTGTSGELFF
NA	16	TRBV18	TRBJ2-1	NA	TGTGCCAGCTCACCACCGCAGGGGGGAAGTGGAAATGAGCAGTTCTTC	CASSPPQGGSGNEQFF
TRBD2	13	TRBV28	TRBJ2-1	NA	TGTGCCAGCAGACTAGCGGGGGAGAATGAGCAGTTCTTC	CASRLAGENEQFF
TRBD1	13	TRBV28	TRBJ2-4	NA	TGTGCCAGCAGACTCGACAGGGTAAACATTCAGTACTTC	CASRLDRVNIQYF
NA	13	TRBV29-1	TRBJ1-4	once	TGCAGCGGCCTCGTGGGGGGGGATGAAAAACTGTTTTTT	CSGLVGGDEKLFF
TRBD1	16	TRBV5-1	TRBJ2-2	NA	TGCGCCAGCAGCTTCCGACAGGGGGGTAACACCGGGGAGCTGTTTTTT	CASSFRQGGNTGELFF
NA	11	TRBV20-1	TRBJ2-3	NA	TGCAGTGCCCCTAGCACAGATACGCAGTATTTT	CSAPSTDTQYF
NA	14	TRBV28	TRBJ1-2	NA	TGTGCCAGCAGTACCCTGACAGTCAACTATGGCTACACCTTC	CASSTLTVNYGYTF
NA	15	TRBV5-6	TRBJ2-3	NA	TGTGCCAGCAGTTGGGGGACATCTAGCACAGATACGCAGTATTTT	CASSWGTSSTDTQYF
TRBD1	16	TRBV7-9	TRBJ2-5	NA	TGTGCCAGCAGCATCAGACAGGGGGGTAGAGAGGAGACCCAGTACTTC	CASSIRQGGREETQYF
NA	15	TRBV5-5	TRBJ2-1	NA	TGTGCCAGCAGCTTGGGGATAGGAGGGATCAATGAGCAGTTCTTC	CASSLGIGGINEQFF
NA	16	TRBV9	TRBJ1-1	NA	TGTGCCAGCAGCGTGATTGGGGGGTCGGTGAACACTGAAGCTTTCTTT	CASSVIGGSVNTEAFF
NA	15	TRBV4-3	TRBJ2-1	NA	TGCGCCAGCAGCCAGATGCGTGGCTCCTACAATGAGCAGTTCTTC	CASSQMRGSYNEQFF
TRBD1	14	TRBV7-2	TRBJ1-5	NA	TGTGCCAGCAGCTCAGGGGGAGGCAATCAGCCCCAGCATTTT	CASSSGGGNQPQHF
TRBD1	15	TRBV6-2/TRBV6-3	TRBJ1-6	NA	TGTGCCAGCAGTTTTGGACAGGGTCAGGCTTCACCCCTCCACTTT	CASSFGQGQASPLHF
NA	12	TRBV12-3/TRBV12-4	TRBJ2-1	NA	TGTGCCAGCAGTCCGGTAGTCCATGAGCAGTTCTTC	CASSPVVHEQFF
TRBD1	15	TRBV28	TRBJ2-5	few	TGTGCCAGCAGCCGGCCTACAGGGGGGTTCGAGACCCAGTACTTC	CASSRPTGGFETQYF
TRBD1	15	TRBV19	TRBJ2-2	NA	TGTGCCAGCTTTCCAGGGGGCAGCGGCACCGGGGAGCTGTTTTTT	CASFPGGSGTGELFF
NA	15	TRBV5-4	TRBJ1-5	NA	TGTGCCAGCAGCTCCGGAGGGGGGGGCAATCAGCCCCAGCATTTT	CASSSGGGGNQPQHF
NA	14	TRBV19	TRBJ1-6	few	TGTGCCAGTAGTAAGACAGTACAGAATTCACCCCTCCACTTT	CASSKTVQNSPLHF
NA	15	TRBV7-6	TRBJ1-4	NA	TGTGCCAGCAGCTTTTCTCAGGGAGGGGGTGAAAAACTGTTTTTT	CASSFSQGGGEKLFF
TRBD1	16	TRBV12-5	TRBJ2-2	NA	TGTGCTAGTGGTTTGGTAGAGCAGGGGGATTCCGGGGAGCTGTTTTTT	CASGLVEQGDSGELFF
NA	10	TRBV10-2	TRBJ2-1	NA	TGCGCCAGCAGCCATAATGAGCAGTTCTTC	CASSHNEQFF
NA	14	TRBV7-9	TRBJ2-5	NA	TGTGCCAGCAGCTTTTTTCCTAGCCAAGAGACCCAGTACTTC	CASSFFPSQETQYF
NA	14	TRBV6-2/TRBV6-3	TRBJ2-2	NA	TGTGCCAGCAGTTACCCAGAGAACACCGGGGAGCTGTTTTTT	CASSYPENTGELFF
TRBD2	16	TRBV7-3	TRBJ2-1	once	TGTGCCAGCAGCTTAAGGGTCGTAGCGGGAGTCAGGGAGCAGTTCTTC	CASSLRVVAGVREQFF
TRBD1	14	TRBV24-1	TRBJ1-2	many	TGTGCCACCAGTGACCTGACAGGGGGCGGCGGCTACACCTTC	CATSDLTGGGGYTF
TRBD1	17	TRBV7-9	TRBJ1-1	NA	TGTGCCAGCAGCGGGCGACTCGACAGGGCAATAAACACTGAAGCTTTCTTT	CASSGRLDRAINTEAFF
TRBD1	15	TRBV6-5	TRBJ1-4	NA	TGTGCCAGCAGTTCTCGACAGGGGGCGCATGAAAAACTGTTTTTT	CASSSRQGAHEKLFF
TRBD2	14	TRBV6-5	TRBJ2-3	NA	TGTGCCAGCAGGTCCGGACTAGCTGCAGATACGCAGTATTTT	CASRSGLAADTQYF
TRBD1	18	TRBV3-1/TRBV3-2	TRBJ1-1	NA	TGTGCCAGCAGCCAAGTAAGAAGGCCAGGGGGCAAGAACACTGAAGCTTTCTTT	CASSQVRRPGGKNTEAFF
NA	17	TRBV7-9	TRBJ1-1	NA	TGTGCCAGCAGCCCCGCGGCCGGTGTCGGAAAGGCCACTGAAGCTTTCTTT	CASSPAAGVGKATEAFF
TRBD1	13	TRBV27	TRBJ1-1	NA	TGTGCCAGCAGTTTATCTGCAGGGGGCGAAGCTTTCTTT	CASSLSAGGEAFF
TRBD1	18	TRBV6-1	TRBJ1-5	NA	TGTGCCAGCAGTGAAGACAGGGGGCCCCTTTTGGGCAATCAGCCCCAGCATTTT	CASSEDRGPLLGNQPQHF
TRBD1	16	TRBV5-1	TRBJ2-1	NA	TGCGCCAGCAGCTTGTACAGGGGGAGCTCCTACAATGAGCAGTTCTTC	CASSLYRGSSYNEQFF